This section outlines one T cell receptor beta chain sequence together with its context. The V gene lost 6 bases and the J gene lost 3 bases, with 12 bases spanning the gap. Looked up from germline, CDR1 is LNHDA and CDR2 is SQIVND (reference sequence). The CDR3 is made up of 14 amino acids. As processed by the authors: Reference gene primers were amplified, and this amplification served to estimate nucleated cell counts. Generated by immunoSEQ multiplex PCR, the TCRdb table keeps only in-frame clones and is missing some. That table is the source of V, J and clone size, and D and trimming were worked out from the DNA. The sample includes some 90,000 clones, about 89% of them seen just once. This entry is derived from a study of blood T cell repertoires in COVID-19. Study-level background: Samples came from the United States, Italy and Spain, spanning acute and convalescent COVID-19. The analysed material was cDNA or gDNA that came from T cells, B-cell-depleted T cells, or PBMCs.

The receptor comes from a man aged 50 to 59 with acute or convalescent COVID-19. Sequencing was performed on peripheral blood. The chain links TRBV19 to TRBJ2-4, with a tentative D call TRBD1 (6 bases). The CDR3 sequence is CASRPGVGKNIQYF. As DNA, the CDR3 is TGTGCCAGTAGACCAGGGGTTGGCAAAAACATTCAGTACTTC.